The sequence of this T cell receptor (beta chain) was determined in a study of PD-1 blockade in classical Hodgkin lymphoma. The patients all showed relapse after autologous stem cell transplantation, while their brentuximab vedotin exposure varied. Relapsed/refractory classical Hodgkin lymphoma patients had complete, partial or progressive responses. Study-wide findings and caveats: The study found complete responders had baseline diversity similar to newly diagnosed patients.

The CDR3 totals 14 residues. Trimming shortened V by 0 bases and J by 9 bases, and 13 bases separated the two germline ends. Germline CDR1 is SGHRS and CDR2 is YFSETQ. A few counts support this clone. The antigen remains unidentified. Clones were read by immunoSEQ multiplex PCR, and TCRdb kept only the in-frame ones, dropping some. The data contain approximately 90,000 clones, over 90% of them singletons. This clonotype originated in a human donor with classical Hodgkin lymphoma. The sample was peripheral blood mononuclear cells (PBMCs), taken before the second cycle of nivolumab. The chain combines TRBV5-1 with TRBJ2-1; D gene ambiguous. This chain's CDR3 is CASSLGLDVGEQFF. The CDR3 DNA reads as TGCGCCAGCAGCTTGGGCCTAGATGTTGGTGAGCAGTTCTTC.